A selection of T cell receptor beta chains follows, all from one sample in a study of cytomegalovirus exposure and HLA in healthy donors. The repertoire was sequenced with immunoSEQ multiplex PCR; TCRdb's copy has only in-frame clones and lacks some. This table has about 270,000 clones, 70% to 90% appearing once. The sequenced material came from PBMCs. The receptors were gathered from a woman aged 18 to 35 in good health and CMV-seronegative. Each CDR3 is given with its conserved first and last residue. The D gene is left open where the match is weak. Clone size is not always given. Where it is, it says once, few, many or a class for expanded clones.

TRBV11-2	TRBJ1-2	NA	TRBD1	TGTGCCAGCAGCCCAGGACAGGGCCTCTATGGCTACACCTTC	CASSPGQGLYGYTF
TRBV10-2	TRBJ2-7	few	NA	TGCGCCAGCAAGAGCAGGGTGGCCTACGAGCAGTACTTC	CASKSRVAYEQYF
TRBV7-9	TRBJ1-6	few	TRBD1	TGTGCCAGCAGCTCAAACGTTAGGGACAGGGAAGGATCACCCCTCCACTTT	CASSSNVRDREGSPLHF
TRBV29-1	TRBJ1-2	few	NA	TGCAGCGTTGTAGCGGGGGCCCATCTTGGCTACACCTTC	CSVVAGAHLGYTF
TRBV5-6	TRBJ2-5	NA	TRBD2	TGTGCCAGCAGCCCAGGGACTAGCGGGAGGAGGACCCAGTACTTC	CASSPGTSGRRTQYF
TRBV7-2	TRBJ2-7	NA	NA	TGTGCCAGCAGCTTAGAGAGGGTGACCTACGAGCAGTACTTC	CASSLERVTYEQYF
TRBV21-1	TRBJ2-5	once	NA	TGTGCCAGCACCCCCTCGGAGGGCGAGACCCAGTACTTC	CASTPSEGETQYF
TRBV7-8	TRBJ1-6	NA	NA	TGTGCCAGCAGCTTATCCGAGAATTCACCCCTCCACTTT	CASSLSENSPLHF
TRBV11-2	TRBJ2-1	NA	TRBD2	TGTGCCAGCAGTCGGACTAGCGGGAGCCCCACAAGATACAATGAGCAGTTCTTC	CASSRTSGSPTRYNEQFF
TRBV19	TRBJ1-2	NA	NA	TGTGCCAGTAGTCTCGAGCAGGGAAACTATGGCTACACCTTC	CASSLEQGNYGYTF
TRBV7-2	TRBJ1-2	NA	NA	TGTGCCAGCAGCCGAGTCTATGGCTACACCTTC	CASSRVYGYTF
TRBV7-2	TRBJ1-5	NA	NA	TGTGCCAGCAGCTTAGTCCCCGGGGACTCTAGCAATCAGCCCCAGCATTTT	CASSLVPGDSSNQPQHF
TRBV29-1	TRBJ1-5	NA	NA	TGCAGCGTTGAAGATCCTACAGGCAATCAGCCCCAGCATTTT	CSVEDPTGNQPQHF
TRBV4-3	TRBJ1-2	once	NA	TGCGCCAGCAGCCAAGACGGGATTGGGCCCTATGGCTACACCTTC	CASSQDGIGPYGYTF
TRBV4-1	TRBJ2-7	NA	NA	TGCGCCAGCAGCCGGTGGCCTAGAGCCTACGAGCAGTACTTC	CASSRWPRAYEQYF
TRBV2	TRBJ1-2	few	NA	TGTGCCAGCACTAGACAGGCCCAGTTTAACTATGGCTACACCTTC	CASTRQAQFNYGYTF
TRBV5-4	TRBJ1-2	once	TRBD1	TGTGCCAGCAGCTCAGTTGGACAGGGGGCTAACTATGGCTACACCTTC	CASSSVGQGANYGYTF